This TCR beta chain was sequenced for a study of cytomegalovirus exposure and HLA in healthy donors. PCR was performed using 60 Vbeta and 13 Jbeta primers. TCRdb's table, derived via immunoSEQ multiplex PCR, lists solely in-frame clones and lacks some. The table has some 140,000 clones, 80% seen once. Trimming removed 4 bases from V and 6 bases from J, with 20 bases in between. There are 16 residues in the CDR3. Germline V gives CDR1 SGHTA, CDR2 FQGTGA. Sample: PBMCs. The source of this sequence is a man aged 25 to 40 in good health. The rearrangement joins TRBV7-3 to TRBJ2-3, with D maybe TRBD1 (6 bases). CDR3 protein: CASSSRAQGDRDTQYF. CDR3 nucleotide sequence: TGTGCCAGCAGCTCACGAGCACAGGGCGACCGCGATACGCAGTATTTT.